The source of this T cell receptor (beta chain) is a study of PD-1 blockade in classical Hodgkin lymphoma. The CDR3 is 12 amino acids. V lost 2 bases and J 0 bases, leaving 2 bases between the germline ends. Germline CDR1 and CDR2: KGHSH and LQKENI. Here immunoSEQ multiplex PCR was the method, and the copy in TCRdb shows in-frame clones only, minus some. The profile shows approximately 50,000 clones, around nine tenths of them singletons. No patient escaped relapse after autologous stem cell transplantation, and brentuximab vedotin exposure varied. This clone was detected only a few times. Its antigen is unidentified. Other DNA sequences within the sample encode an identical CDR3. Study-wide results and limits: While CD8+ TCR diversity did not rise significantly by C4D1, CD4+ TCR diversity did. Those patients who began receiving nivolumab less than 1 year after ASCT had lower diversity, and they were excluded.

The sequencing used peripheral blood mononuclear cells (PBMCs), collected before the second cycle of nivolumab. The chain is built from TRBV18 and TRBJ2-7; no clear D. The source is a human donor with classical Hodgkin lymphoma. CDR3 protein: CASSPSSYEQYF. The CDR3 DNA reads TGTGCCAGCTCACCATCCTCCTACGAGCAGTACTTC.